Listed below are T cell receptor beta chains from one sample, sequenced in a study of cytomegalovirus exposure and HLA in healthy donors. Generated by immunoSEQ multiplex PCR, the TCRdb table keeps only in-frame clones and is missing some. The table lists 170,000 or so clones, about 80% of them singletons. Input material: PBMCs. The receptors shown here come from a young woman in good health and CMV-seropositive. Each CDR3 is given with its conserved first and last residue. A D gene is named only where the DNA matches it firmly. Only some rows state a clone size, as once, few, many or a class for expanded clones.

J gene,clone size,D gene,V gene,CDR3 protein,CDR3 DNA
TRBJ2-1,once,TRBD2,TRBV11-3,CASSLNIAGEQFF,TGTGCCAGCAGCTTAAACATAGCGGGTGAGCAGTTCTTC
TRBJ1-2,.,TRBD1,TRBV18,CASSSTEGQGSGYTF,TGTGCCAGCTCATCCACCGAAGGACAGGGTTCTGGCTACACCTTC
TRBJ2-1,.,TRBD1,TRBV5-8,CASSWRPGQTTYNEQFF,TGTGCCAGCAGCTGGAGACCGGGACAGACTACCTACAATGAGCAGTTCTTC
TRBJ2-4,few,TRBD1,TRBV7-2,CASTQTGGAAPANIQYF,TGTGCCAGCACCCAGACAGGGGGCGCCGCGCCGGCAAACATTCAGTACTTC
TRBJ2-7,once,TRBD1,TRBV10-1,CASRDRVDEQYF,TGCGCCAGCAGGGACAGGGTCGATGAGCAGTACTTC
TRBJ2-7,.,TRBD1,TRBV28,CASRQGNEYEQYF,TGTGCCAGCAGACAGGGGAACGAGTACGAGCAGTACTTC
TRBJ2-5,once,.,TRBV6-1,CASRNKDWAAGTQYF,TGTGCCAGCAGGAATAAGGACTGGGCAGCGGGGACCCAGTACTTC
TRBJ2-7,.,.,TRBV1,CTSSQERRGGRNSYEQYF,TGCACCAGCAGCCAAGAAAGGAGAGGGGGACGGAATTCCTACGAGCAGTACTTC
TRBJ2-3,.,.,TRBV2,CASSRKLSGPGNIADTQYF,TGTGCCAGCAGTCGCAAACTGAGTGGGCCGGGAAATATAGCAGATACGCAGTATTTT
TRBJ1-1,.,.,TRBV27,CASSSRRNTEAFF,TGTGCCAGCAGTTCCAGGCGGAACACTGAAGCTTTCTTT
TRBJ1-1,.,TRBD1,TRBV7-3,CASSSPGTVGTEAFF,TGTGCCAGCAGCTCCCCCGGGACAGTAGGCACTGAAGCTTTCTTT
TRBJ1-1,.,TRBD1,TRBV5-3,CARSLAHSRQGRRNTEAFF,TGTGCCAGAAGCTTGGCCCATTCGAGACAGGGACGGAGGAACACTGAAGCTTTCTTT
TRBJ1-1,.,.,TRBV7-9,CASRTFGLTEAFF,TGTGCCAGCAGAACCTTCGGTTTGACTGAAGCTTTCTTT
TRBJ1-5,.,TRBD1,TRBV9,CASSLKGQTKNQPQHF,TGTGCCAGCAGTCTTAAGGGACAGACGAAAAATCAGCCCCAGCATTTT
TRBJ1-1,once,.,TRBV11-2,CASSLDPTNTEAFF,TGTGCCAGCAGCTTAGATCCGACTAACACTGAAGCTTTCTTT
TRBJ1-2,few,.,TRBV5-1,CAIRSGVYGYTF,TGCGCCATCAGGAGTGGAGTCTATGGCTACACCTTC
TRBJ1-1,.,.,TRBV5-1,CASSSQGNTEAFF,TGCGCCAGCAGCTCCCAGGGGAACACTGAAGCTTTCTTT
TRBJ2-3,.,.,TRBV9,CASSVDWRSTDTQYF,TGTGCCAGCAGCGTAGATTGGCGGAGCACAGATACGCAGTATTTT
TRBJ2-6,once,.,TRBV15,CATSRLREANVLTF,TGTGCCACCAGCAGACTGAGGGAGGCCAACGTCCTGACTTTC
TRBJ2-7,.,.,TRBV5-3,CARSLLTPQDPHEQYF,TGTGCCAGAAGCCTGTTGACCCCACAGGATCCCCACGAGCAGTACTTC
TRBJ1-2,.,.,TRBV9,CASSVDFQGRGGYTF,TGTGCCAGCAGCGTAGATTTCCAGGGAAGGGGCGGCTACACCTTC
TRBJ1-5,.,.,TRBV7-9,CASSLATGPQQPQHF,TGTGCCAGCAGCTTAGCTACGGGTCCTCAGCAGCCCCAGCATTTT
TRBJ2-2,.,TRBD2,TRBV5-1,CASSSGLAGGPKTGELFF,TGCGCCAGCAGCTCCGGACTAGCGGGGGGGCCTAAGACCGGGGAGCTGTTTTTT
TRBJ2-1,.,.,TRBV10-3,CAITGLHNEQFF,TGTGCCATAACAGGGTTGCACAATGAGCAGTTCTTC
TRBJ2-5,.,TRBD2,TRBV5-8,CASRGRIERGGRETQYF,TGTGCCAGCAGGGGCCGGATTGAGCGGGGGGGCCGGGAGACCCAGTACTTC
TRBJ2-3,.,TRBD1,TRBV15,CATSLQGQGKDTQYF,TGTGCCACCAGCCTACAGGGACAGGGGAAAGATACGCAGTATTTT
TRBJ2-2,.,TRBD1,TRBV15,CATSRGDRDTGELFF,TGTGCCACCAGCAGGGGGGACAGGGACACCGGGGAGCTGTTTTTT
TRBJ1-3,.,.,TRBV25-1,CASGGGAGNTIYF,TGTGCCAGCGGCGGCGGAGCTGGAAACACCATATATTTT
TRBJ1-2,.,TRBD1,TRBV29-1,CSVGGQGAGGYTF,TGCAGCGTTGGGGGACAGGGGGCGGGCGGCTACACCTTC
TRBJ2-7,once,.,TRBV11-3,CASSVGPTSNEQYF,TGTGCCAGCAGTGTTGGCCCCACTAGTAACGAGCAGTACTTC